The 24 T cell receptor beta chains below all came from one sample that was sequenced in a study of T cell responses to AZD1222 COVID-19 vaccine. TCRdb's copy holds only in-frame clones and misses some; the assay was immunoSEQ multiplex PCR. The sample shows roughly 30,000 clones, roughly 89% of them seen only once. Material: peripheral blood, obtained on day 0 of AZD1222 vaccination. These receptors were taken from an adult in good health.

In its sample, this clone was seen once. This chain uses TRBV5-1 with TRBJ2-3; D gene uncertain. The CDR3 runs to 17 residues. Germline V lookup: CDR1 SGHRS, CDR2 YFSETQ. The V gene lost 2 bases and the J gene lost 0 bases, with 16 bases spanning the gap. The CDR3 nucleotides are TGCGCCAGCAGCTTTGTGGATAAGGCTACTAGCACAGATACGCAGTATTTT. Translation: CASSFVDKATSTDTQYF.

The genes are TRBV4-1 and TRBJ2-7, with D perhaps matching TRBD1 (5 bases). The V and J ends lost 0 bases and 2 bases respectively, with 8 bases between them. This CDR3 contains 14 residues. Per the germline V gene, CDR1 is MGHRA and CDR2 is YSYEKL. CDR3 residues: CASSQDLTAYEQYF. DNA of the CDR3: TGCGCCAGCAGCCAAGATTTGACAGCCTACGAGCAGTACTTC.

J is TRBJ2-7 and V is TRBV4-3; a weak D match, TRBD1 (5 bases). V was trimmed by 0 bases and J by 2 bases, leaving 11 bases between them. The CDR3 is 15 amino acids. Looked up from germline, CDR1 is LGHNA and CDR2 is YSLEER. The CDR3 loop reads CASSQDRDPPYEQYF. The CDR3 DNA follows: TGCGCCAGCAGCCAAGACAGGGATCCGCCCTACGAGCAGTACTTC.

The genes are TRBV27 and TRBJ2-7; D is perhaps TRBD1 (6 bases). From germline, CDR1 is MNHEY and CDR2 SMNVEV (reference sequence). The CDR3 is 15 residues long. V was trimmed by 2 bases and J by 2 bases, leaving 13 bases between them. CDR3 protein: CASSLTGISPYEQYF. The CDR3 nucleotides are TGTGCCAGCAGTTTAACAGGGATATCCCCCTACGAGCAGTACTTC.

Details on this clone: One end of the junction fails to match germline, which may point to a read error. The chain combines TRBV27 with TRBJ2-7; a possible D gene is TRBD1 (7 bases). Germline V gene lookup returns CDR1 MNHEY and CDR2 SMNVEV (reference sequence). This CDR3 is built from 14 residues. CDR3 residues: CASSISGGLYEQYF. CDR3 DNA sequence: TGTGCCAGCAGTATATCAGGGGGGCTTTACGAGCAGTACTTC.

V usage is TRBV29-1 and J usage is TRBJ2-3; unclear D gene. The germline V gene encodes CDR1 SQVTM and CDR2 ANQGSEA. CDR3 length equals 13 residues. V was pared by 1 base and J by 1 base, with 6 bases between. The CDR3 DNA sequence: TGCAGCGTTGAAGCGGGCCGCACAGATACGCAGTATTTT. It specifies CSVEAGRTDTQYF.

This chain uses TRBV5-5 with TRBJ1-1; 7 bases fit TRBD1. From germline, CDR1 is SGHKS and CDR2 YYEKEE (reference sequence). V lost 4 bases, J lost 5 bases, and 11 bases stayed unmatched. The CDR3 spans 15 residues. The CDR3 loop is CASSVNRGPWTEAFF. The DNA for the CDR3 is TGTGCCAGCAGCGTTAACAGGGGTCCGTGGACTGAAGCTTTCTTT. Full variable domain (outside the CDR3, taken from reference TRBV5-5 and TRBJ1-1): DAGVTQSPTHLIKTRGQQVTLRCSPISGHKSVSWYQQVLGQGPQFIFQYYEKEERGRGNFPDRFSARQFPNYSSELNVNALLLGDSALYLCASSVNRGPWTEAFFGQGTRLTVV.

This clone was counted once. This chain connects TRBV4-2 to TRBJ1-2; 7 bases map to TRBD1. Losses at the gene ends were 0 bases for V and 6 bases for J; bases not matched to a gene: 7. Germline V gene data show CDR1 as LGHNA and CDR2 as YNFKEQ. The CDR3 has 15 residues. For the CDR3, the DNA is TGTGCCAGCAGCCAAGAGGAAGGGGGCGTCAATGGCTACACCTTC. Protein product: CASSQEEGGVNGYTF.

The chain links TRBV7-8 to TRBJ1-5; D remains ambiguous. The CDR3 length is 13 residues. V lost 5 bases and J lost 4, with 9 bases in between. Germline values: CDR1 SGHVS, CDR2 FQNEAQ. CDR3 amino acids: CASSLGRNQPQHF. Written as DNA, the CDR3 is TGTGCCAGCAGCCTCGGGAGGAATCAGCCCCAGCATTTT.

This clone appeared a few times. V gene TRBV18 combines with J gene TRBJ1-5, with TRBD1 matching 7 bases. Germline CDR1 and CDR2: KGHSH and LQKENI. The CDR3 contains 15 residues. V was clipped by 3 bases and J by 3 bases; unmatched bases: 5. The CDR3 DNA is TGTGCCAGCTCACCGCCGGGACAGCCCAATCAGCCCCAGCATTTT. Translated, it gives CASSPPGQPNQPQHF. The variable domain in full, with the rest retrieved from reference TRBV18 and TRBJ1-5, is NAGVMQNPRHLVRRRGQEARLRCSPMKGHSHVYWYRQLPEEGLKFMVYLQKENIIDESGMPKERFSAEFPKEGPSILRIQQVVRGDSAAYFCASSPPGQPNQPQHFGDGTRLSIL.

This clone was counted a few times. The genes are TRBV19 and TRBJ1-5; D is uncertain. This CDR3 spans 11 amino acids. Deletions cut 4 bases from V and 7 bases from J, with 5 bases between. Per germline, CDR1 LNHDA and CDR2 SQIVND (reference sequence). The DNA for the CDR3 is TGTGCCAGTAGTAGCGGCCAGCCCCAGCATTTT. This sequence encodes CASSSGQPQHF.

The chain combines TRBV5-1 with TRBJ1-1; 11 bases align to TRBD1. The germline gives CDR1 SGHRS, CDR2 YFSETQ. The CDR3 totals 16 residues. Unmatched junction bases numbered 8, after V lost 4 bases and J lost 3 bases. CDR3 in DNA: TGCGCCAGCAGCCTGGGGACAGGGGGACTCGACACTGAAGCTTTCTTT. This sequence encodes CASSLGTGGLDTEAFF.

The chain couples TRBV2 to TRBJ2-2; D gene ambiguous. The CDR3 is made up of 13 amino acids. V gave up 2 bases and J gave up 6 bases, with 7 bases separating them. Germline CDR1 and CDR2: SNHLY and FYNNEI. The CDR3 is CASSERFAGELFF. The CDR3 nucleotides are TGTGCCAGCAGTGAAAGGTTTGCCGGGGAGCTGTTTTTT.

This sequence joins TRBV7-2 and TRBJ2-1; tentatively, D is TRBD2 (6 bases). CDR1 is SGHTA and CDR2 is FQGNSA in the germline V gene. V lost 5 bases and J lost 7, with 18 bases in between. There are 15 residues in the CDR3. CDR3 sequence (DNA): TGTGCCAGCAGCCCCAACCTGCGGGCGGGGAATGAGCAGTTCTTC. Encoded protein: CASSPNLRAGNEQFF.

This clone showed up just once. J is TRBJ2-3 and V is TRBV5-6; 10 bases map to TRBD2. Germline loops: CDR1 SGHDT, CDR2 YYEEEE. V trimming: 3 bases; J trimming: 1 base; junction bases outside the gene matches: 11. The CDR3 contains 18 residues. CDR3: CASSSGLAVFRGTDTQYF. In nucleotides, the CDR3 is TGTGCCAGCAGCTCCGGACTAGCGGTGTTTCGAGGCACAGATACGCAGTATTTT. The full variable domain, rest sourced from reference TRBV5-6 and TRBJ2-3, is DAGVTQSPTHLIKTRGQQVTLRCSPKSGHDTVSWYQQALGQGPQFIFQYYEEEERQRGNFPDRFSGHQFPNYSSELNVNALLLGDSALYLCASSSGLAVFRGTDTQYFGPGTRLTVL.

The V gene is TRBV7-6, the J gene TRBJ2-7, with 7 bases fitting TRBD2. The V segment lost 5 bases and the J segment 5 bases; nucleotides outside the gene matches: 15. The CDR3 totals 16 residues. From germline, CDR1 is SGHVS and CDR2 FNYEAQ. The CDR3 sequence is CASSPRAGTTGHEQYF. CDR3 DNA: TGTGCCAGCAGCCCCCGGGCTGGGACTACCGGACACGAGCAGTACTTC.

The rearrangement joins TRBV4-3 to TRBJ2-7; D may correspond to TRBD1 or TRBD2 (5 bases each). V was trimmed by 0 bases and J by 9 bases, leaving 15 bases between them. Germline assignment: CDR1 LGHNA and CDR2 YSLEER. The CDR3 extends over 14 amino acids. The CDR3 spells CASSQDAGTTAQYF. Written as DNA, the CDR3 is TGCGCCAGCAGCCAAGATGCCGGGACCACGGCGCAGTACTTC.

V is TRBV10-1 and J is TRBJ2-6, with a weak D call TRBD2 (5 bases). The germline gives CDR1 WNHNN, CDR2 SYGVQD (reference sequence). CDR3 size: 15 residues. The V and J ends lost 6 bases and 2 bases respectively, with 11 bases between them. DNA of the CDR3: TGCGCCAGCAGCTCGGGGAAGGCTGGGGCCAACGTCCTGACTTTC. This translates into CASSSGKAGANVLTF.

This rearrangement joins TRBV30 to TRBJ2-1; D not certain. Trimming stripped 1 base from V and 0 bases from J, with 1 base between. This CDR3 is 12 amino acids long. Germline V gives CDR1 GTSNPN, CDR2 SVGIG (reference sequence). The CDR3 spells CAWSDSYNEQFF. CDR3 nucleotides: TGTGCCTGGAGTGACTCCTACAATGAGCAGTTCTTC.

The DNA for the CDR3 is TGCGCCAGCAGCCACGTACCACTAGTCCTCGAGCAGTACTTC. Protein sequence: CASSHVPLVLEQYF. This chain uses TRBV4-1 with TRBJ2-7, with TRBD2 as a possible D gene (5 bases). The germline gives CDR1 MGHRA, CDR2 YSYEKL. V was shortened by 3 bases and J by 6 bases, with 15 bases between the two germline ends. This CDR3 is built from 14 residues.

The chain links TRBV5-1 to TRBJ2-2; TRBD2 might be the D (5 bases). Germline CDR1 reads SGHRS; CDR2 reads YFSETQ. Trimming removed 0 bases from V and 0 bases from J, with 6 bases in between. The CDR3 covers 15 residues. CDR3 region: CASSLGTANTGELFF. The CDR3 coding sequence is TGCGCCAGCAGCTTGGGGACTGCGAACACCGGGGAGCTGTTTTTT.

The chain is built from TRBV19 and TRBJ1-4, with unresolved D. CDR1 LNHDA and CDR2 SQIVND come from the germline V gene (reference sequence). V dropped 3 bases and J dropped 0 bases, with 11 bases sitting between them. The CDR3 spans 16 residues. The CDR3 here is CASSIMKTSTNEKLFF. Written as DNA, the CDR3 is TGTGCCAGTAGTATTATGAAAACCTCAACTAATGAAAAACTGTTTTTT. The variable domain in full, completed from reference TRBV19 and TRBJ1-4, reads DGGITQSPKYLFRKEGQNVTLSCEQNLNHDAMYWYRQDPGQGLRLIYYSQIVNDFQKGDIAEGYSVSREKKESFPLTVTSAQKNPTAFYLCASSIMKTSTNEKLFFGSGTQLSVL.

The CDR3 protein is CASSLLWLTEAFF. The CDR3 nucleotides read TGTGCCAGCAGCTTACTCTGGCTCACTGAAGCTTTCTTT. V is TRBV7-2 and J is TRBJ1-1, with no clear D. Germline CDR1 is SGHTA and CDR2 is FQGNSA. This CDR3 is 13 amino acids long. V shed 2 bases and J shed 4 bases, with 8 bases lying between them.

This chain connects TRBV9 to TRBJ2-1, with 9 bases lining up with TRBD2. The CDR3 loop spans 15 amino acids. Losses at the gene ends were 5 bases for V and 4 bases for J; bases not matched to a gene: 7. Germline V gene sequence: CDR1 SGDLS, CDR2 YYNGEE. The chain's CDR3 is CASRAGTSPYNEQFF. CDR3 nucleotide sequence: TGTGCCAGCAGAGCCGGGACTAGCCCTTACAATGAGCAGTTCTTC.